Presented here are 24 T cell receptor beta chains from one specimen sequenced in a study of tumor and adjacent non-tumor tissue in lung cancer. TCRbeta libraries were built with three rounds of nested PCR, modified from ARM-PCR. TCRdb re-analysed the multiplex PCR reads in MiXCR, keeping a single row per CDR3 protein. The repertoire has approximately 86,000 distinct CDR3 sequences, about two thirds of them found once; the top ten carry approximately 10%. RNA was extracted from bulk tissue without any cell sorting. The sample was lung tumor tissue. The receptors shown here come from a woman in her thirties or forties with non-small cell lung cancer.

Remarks on this clonotype: Germline is not matched at one junction end, which may reflect a read error. The J gene is TRBJ2-5, the V gene TRBV11-2; weak D call: TRBD2 (6 bases). The germline CDR1 and CDR2 sequences are SGHAT and FQNNGV. This CDR3 has 16 residues. CDR3 DNA sequence: TGTGTCAGCATCTTAGTTGGGCGGAGGGCTCAAGAGACCCAGTACTTC. Protein: CVSILVGRRAQETQYF.

This chain uses TRBV11-2 with TRBJ1-2; perhaps TRBD1 as D (5 bases). Trimming removed 5 bases at V and 8 bases at J, with 15 bases between. The germline V gene has CDR1 SGHAT and CDR2 FQNNGV. The CDR3 extends over 13 amino acids. The CDR3 DNA reads as TGTGCCAGCAGCCCCAGCAGGGAGAAGGGCTACACCTTC. Translated: CASSPSREKGYTF.

Comment on this clonotype: Given a much more abundant clone one base away, this may be a read error. This chain connects TRBV28 to TRBJ1-2; D is perhaps TRBD1 (6 bases). The CDR3 length is 14 residues. V was pared by 5 bases and J by 7 bases, with 17 bases between. Per germline, CDR1 MDHEN and CDR2 SYDVKM. CDR3 sequence reads: CASSTVRGRSGYTF. CDR3 nucleotides: TGTGCCAGCAGTACAGTCAGGGGTAGAAGTGGCTACACCTTC.

This clonotype was detected only once. Lacking the conserved final phenylalanine or tryptophan, this CDR3 likely reflects a read error. The V gene is TRBV11-2, the J gene TRBJ2-5; D might be TRBD2 (5 bases). Germline CDR1 SGHAT, CDR2 FQNNGV. This CDR3 has 15 amino acids. The CDR3 nucleotides are TGTCCCAGCAGCTTTTTCGCCGGGATCCAAGAGACCCAGTACTTA. As protein: CPSSFFAGIQETQYL.

This clonotype appeared many times. J is TRBJ2-3 and V is TRBV29-1; 9 bases match TRBD2. Germline V gene data show CDR1 as SQVTM and CDR2 as ANQGSEA. V was clipped by 7 bases and J by 7 bases; unmatched bases: 15. CDR3 size: 15 residues. Here the CDR3 reads CSATSAGGGRNTQYF. The DNA of the CDR3 is TGCAGCGCCACGAGCGCGGGGGGGGGCCGAAATACGCAGTATTTT.

Many counts were recorded for this clonotype. V gene TRBV6-5 combines with J gene TRBJ2-2; 8 positions match TRBD1. The CDR3 covers 13 residues. V lost 7 bases, J lost 3 bases, and 1 base stayed unmatched. Germline V CDR1 and CDR2: MNHEY, SVGAGI. Here the CDR3 reads CASKTGDTGELFF. The DNA for the CDR3 is TGTGCCAGCAAGACAGGGGACACCGGGGAGCTGTTTTTT.

This clonotype was detected many times. The rearrangement joins TRBV24-1 to TRBJ2-1; the D gene is possibly TRBD2 (6 bases). CDR1 and CDR2 from the germline V gene are KGHDR and SFDVKD. V was trimmed by 9 bases and J by 0 bases, leaving 17 bases between them. The CDR3 has 16 residues. The CDR3 bases are TGTGCCACCTCTCACTTTAGCGGCAGCTCCTACAATGAGCAGTTCTTC. This encodes CATSHFSGSSYNEQFF.

Remarks on this clonotype: It is likely a read error, because the conserved phenylalanine at the end of the CDR3 is missing. This chain links TRBV20-1 with TRBJ2-7, with D perhaps TRBD2 (7 bases). Germline loops: CDR1 DFQATT, CDR2 SNEGSKA (reference sequence). The CDR3 is 14 residues long. The CDR3 DNA reads TGCAGTACTAGCGATGAGGGGGGGCTCCACGAGCAGTACTTA. The encoded protein is CSTSDEGGLHEQYL.

On this clonotype itself: The junction and the germline gene differ at one end; a read error may be behind it. The rearrangement uses TRBV6-1 and TRBJ2-7; D is ambiguous. Germline loops: CDR1 MNHNS, CDR2 SASEGT. CDR3 size: 15 residues. The CDR3 nucleotides read TGTGTCAGCACCGCGGTGGGGAACAGCGCCTACGAGCAGTACTTC. This sequence encodes CVSTAVGNSAYEQYF.

As for this clonotype: The conserved phenylalanine or tryptophan normally closing the CDR3 is absent here, so this likely arose from a read error. The chain uses TRBV29-1 and TRBJ2-7; D ambiguous. Trimming pared 5 bases from V and 1 base from J, leaving 18 bases between. Germline CDR1 reads SQVTM; CDR2 reads ANQGSEA. The CDR3 has 15 residues. CDR3 region: CSVQQMTDDSYEQYL. The CDR3 DNA reads TGCAGCGTTCAACAGATGACGGATGATTCCTACGAGCAGTACCTC.

In regard to this clonotype: Likely a read error: the CDR3 ends without its conserved phenylalanine or tryptophan. DNA of the CDR3: TGTGCCAACAGCTTAAGTTTAGCGGGGAGGCCCCAAGAGACCCAGTACTTA. Amino acids: CANSLSLAGRPQETQYL. The chain links TRBV11-2 to TRBJ2-5; the match to TRBD2 covers 8 bases. The germline gives CDR1 SGHAT, CDR2 FQNNGV. This CDR3 has 17 residues.

As regards this clonotype: It is likely a read error, because the conserved phenylalanine at the end of the CDR3 is missing. J is TRBJ2-2 and V is TRBV5-4, with 7 bases matching TRBD2. The CDR3 has 15 amino acids. From germline, CDR1 is SGHNT and CDR2 YYREEE (reference sequence). CDR3 amino acids: CTSREGGPGTGELFL. CDR3 DNA sequence: TGTACCAGCAGGGAGGGAGGGCCCGGCACCGGGGAGCTGTTTCTT.

This clonotype was picked up one time. At one end, the junction sequence differs from germline, possibly due to a read error. V is TRBV20-1 and J is TRBJ2-3; 9 bases map to TRBD2. Looked up from germline, CDR1 is DFQATT and CDR2 is SNEGSKA (reference sequence). This CDR3 is built from 16 residues. The CDR3: CNARSRSGRRTDTQYF. As DNA, the CDR3 is TGCAATGCTAGATCCAGAAGCGGGAGGAGAACAGATACGCAGTATTTT.

Of note for this clonotype: Being one base from a much bigger clone, this may be a read error. The rearrangement uses TRBV5-6 and TRBJ1-3; D remains unclear. The CDR3 is made up of 14 amino acids. Trimming left V 4 bases short and J 3 bases short, with 11 bases between. In germline, CDR1 is SGHDT, CDR2 YYEEEE. The CDR3 loop is CASSRVDFGNTIYF. The CDR3 DNA reads TGTGCCAGCAGCCGGGTCGACTTTGGAAACACCATATATTTT.

This clonotype showed up just a few times. V usage is TRBV5-1 and J usage is TRBJ2-1, with TRBD2 as a possible D gene (5 bases). The V end lost 5 bases, the J end lost 8 bases, and 26 bases lay between the germline ends. Germline CDR1 is SGHRS and CDR2 is YFSETQ. The CDR3 length is 17 residues. CDR3 nucleotide sequence: TGCGCCAGCAGACGCGCCAGAGCGGAATTTATGGCGGATGAGCAGTTCTTC. This translates into CASRRARAEFMADEQFF.

On this clonotype itself: The CDR3 end shows no conserved phenylalanine or tryptophan, and so a read error is likely. J is TRBJ2-4 and V is TRBV11-2, with TRBD1 identical over 7 bases. The V segment lost 11 bases and the J segment 5 bases; nucleotides outside the gene matches: 12. Germline V gene sequence: CDR1 SGHAT, CDR2 FQNNGV. The CDR3 has 14 residues. The CDR3 DNA sequence: TGTGCCGTCAGCCGAACCGGGACAGAAAACATTCAGTACTCC. Its translation: CAVSRTGTENIQYS.

A word on this clonotype: One end of the junction is discordant with germline, which a read error may explain. The chain combines TRBV6-6 with TRBJ2-3; D unclear. The CDR3 covers 11 residues. Looked up from germline, CDR1 is MNHNY and CDR2 is SVGAGI (reference sequence). The DNA for the CDR3 is TGTGCCAGCAGCGGAGATGATACGAAGTATTTT. This gives the protein CASSGDDTKYF.

This sequence joins TRBV11-2 and TRBJ2-7; 8 bases map to TRBD1. Germline loops: CDR1 SGHAT, CDR2 FQNNGV. This CDR3 region has 14 residues. The CDR3 sequence: CASSPEQGAYEQYF. The CDR3 DNA follows: TGTGCTAGTAGCCCGGAACAGGGGGCCTACGAGCAGTACTTC.

This clonotype was detected only once. It is likely a read error, because the conserved phenylalanine at the end of the CDR3 is missing. DNA of the CDR3: TGCATCGTTGAAGGGGGGTTCAACAGGGGAGAGATTGACGCTGAAGCTTTCTTA. As protein: CIVEGGFNRGEIDAEAFL. This chain joins TRBV29-1 and TRBJ1-1; 7 nucleotides line up with TRBD1. The CDR3 runs 18 residues. The V gene's germline CDR1 is SQVTM and CDR2 ANQGSEA.

This clonotype has just a few counts. The final CDR3 position lacks the conserved phenylalanine or tryptophan, pointing to a likely read error. The chain joins TRBV20-1 to TRBJ1-2, with D perhaps matching TRBD1 (5 bases). CDR1 is DFQATT, CDR2 SNEGSKA, per germline (reference sequence). V dropped 6 bases and J dropped 8 bases, with 19 bases sitting between them. CDR3 length: 13 residues. Here the CDR3 reads CSARTRGLAGYTL. The CDR3 DNA reads as TGCAGTGCGAGGACAAGGGGACTAGCCGGCTACACCCTC.

Regarding this clonotype: One base away lies a much larger clone, so this may be a sequencing read error. The chain employs TRBV20-1 and TRBJ2-7, with 8 positions matching TRBD1. Germline values: CDR1 DFQATT, CDR2 SNEGSKA (reference sequence). Germline trimming cut 8 bases from V and 6 bases from J; bases unmatched to any gene: 9. This CDR3 has 12 amino acids. The DNA for the CDR3 is TGCAGTACCCCCGACAGGGGAACCGAGCAGTACTTC. Translated: CSTPDRGTEQYF.

The V call is TRBV11-2, the J call TRBJ2-3, with TRBD2 matching 12 bases. The germline gives CDR1 SGHAT, CDR2 FQNNGV. Trimming removed 3 bases from V and 4 bases from J; junction bases left unmatched: 8. The CDR3 spans 17 residues. CDR3 loop: CASSFSLAGGSADTQYF. The CDR3 DNA reads TGTGCCAGCAGCTTCTCACTAGCGGGGGGCTCCGCAGATACGCAGTATTTT.

In the case of this clonotype: An end of the junction differs from the germline gene, which may be a read error. The chain combines TRBV11-2 with TRBJ2-6, with D unclear. Germline V lookup: CDR1 SGHAT, CDR2 FQNNGV. This CDR3 has 14 residues. The CDR3 DNA reads as TGTGCCAGCAGCCCCGCTCCTGTGGCCAACGCCCTGACTTTC. This encodes CASSPAPVANALTF.

As regards this clonotype: Germline is not matched at one junction end, which may reflect a read error. J is TRBJ2-3 and V is TRBV11-2, with D possibly being TRBD1 (6 bases). The CDR3 runs to 14 residues. Per germline, CDR1 SGHAT and CDR2 FQNNGV. The CDR3 spells CAGSRTSTDSTQYF. The CDR3 DNA reads TGTGCCGGCAGCCGCACGAGCACGGACAGTACACAGTATTTT.